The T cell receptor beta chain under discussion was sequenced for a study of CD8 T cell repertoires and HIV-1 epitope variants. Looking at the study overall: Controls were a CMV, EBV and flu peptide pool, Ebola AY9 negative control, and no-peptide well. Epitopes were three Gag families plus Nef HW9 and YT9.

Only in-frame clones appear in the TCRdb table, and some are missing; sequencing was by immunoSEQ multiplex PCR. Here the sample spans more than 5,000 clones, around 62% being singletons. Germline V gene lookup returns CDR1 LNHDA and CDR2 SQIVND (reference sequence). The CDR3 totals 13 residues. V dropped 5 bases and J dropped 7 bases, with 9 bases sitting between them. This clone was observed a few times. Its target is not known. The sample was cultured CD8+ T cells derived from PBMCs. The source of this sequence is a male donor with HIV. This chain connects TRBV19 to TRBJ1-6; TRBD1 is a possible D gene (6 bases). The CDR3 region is CASSSRGNSPLHF. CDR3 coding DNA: TGTGCCAGTAGTTCCAGGGGAAATTCACCCCTCCACTTT.